The rows below give T cell receptor beta chains drawn from one sample of a study of T cell responses to AZD1222 COVID-19 vaccine. Produced via immunoSEQ multiplex PCR; TCRdb's table is partial and in-frame only. The profile shows 130,000 to 150,000 clones, approximately 90% of them singletons. The starting material was peripheral blood, obtained on day 0 of AZD1222 vaccination. The receptors shown here come from an adult in good health. The CDR3 runs from the conserved cysteine through the conserved F or W. D genes are given only for firm matches. Clone size is shown for a subset of rows, as once, few, many or a class of expanded clone.

v_call	d_call	j_call	clone_size	cdr3_nt	cdr3_aa
TRBV11-2	-	TRBJ1-4	-	TGTGCCAGTTCGACGGGGGCTAATGAAAAACTGTTTTTT	CASSTGANEKLFF
TRBV27	-	TRBJ2-7	-	TGTGCCAGCAGTTTATCGCGCTTGATGAGCTCCTACGAGCAGTACTTC	CASSLSRLMSSYEQYF
TRBV12-3/TRBV12-4	-	TRBJ1-2	-	TGTGCCAGCAGTCAACAGGGAGTCTATGGCTACACCTTC	CASSQQGVYGYTF
TRBV6-5	-	TRBJ2-7	-	-	CASSYFGAPGSYEQYF
TRBV5-1	-	TRBJ1-1	-	TGCGCCAGCAGCTACCGGGACCCCCGGGGCACTGAAGCTTTCTTT	CASSYRDPRGTEAFF
TRBV11-1	-	TRBJ2-7	once	TGTGCCAGCAGCTTATCAAGCGGAACATCTTCCGAGCAGTACTTC	CASSLSSGTSSEQYF
TRBV18	TRBD2	TRBJ2-2	-	TGTGCCAGCTCCCAAGGACTAGCTGGGGAGCTGTTTTTT	CASSQGLAGELFF
TRBV27	-	TRBJ1-1	-	TGTGCCAGCAGTTCCCGCCGGACAAATACAGGCCGGGGCACTGAAGCTTTCTTT	CASSSRRTNTGRGTEAFF
TRBV5-1	TRBD2	TRBJ2-5	-	TGCGCCAGCAGCTTGGTTGGGGGACTAGCGGCCCAAGAGACCCAGTACTTC	CASSLVGGLAAQETQYF
TRBV5-1	TRBD1	TRBJ1-3	-	TGCGCCAGCAGCTTGGGACAGGGTTTGAACACCATATATTTT	CASSLGQGLNTIYF
TRBV6-1	-	TRBJ2-3	-	TGTGCCAGCAGTGAACAGGGATTGGTCACAGATACGCAGTATTTT	CASSEQGLVTDTQYF
TRBV7-9	TRBD1	TRBJ1-1	-	TGTGCCAGCAGCGCCGACCTAGGGGGCCGGGGGAGCACTGAAGCTTTCTTT	CASSADLGGRGSTEAFF
TRBV5-1	-	TRBJ1-3	once	TGCGCCAGCAGCTTGGATACAGGGTCAGGAAACACCATATATTTT	CASSLDTGSGNTIYF
TRBV6-1	-	TRBJ1-3	-	TGTGCCAGCAGTGAAGGGAGGGCCTCTGGAAACACCATATATTTT	CASSEGRASGNTIYF
TRBV13	-	TRBJ1-3	-	TGTGCCAGCAGCTTAGAAGGGTCCGGAAACACCATATATTTT	CASSLEGSGNTIYF
TRBV2	-	TRBJ2-2	-	TGTGCCAGCAGCGTTCGGACAGCCAGCACCGGGGAGCTGTTTTTT	CASSVRTASTGELFF
TRBV5-1	-	TRBJ2-3	-	TGCGCCAGCAGCCAGGGGCATGTAAACACAGATACGCAGTATTTT	CASSQGHVNTDTQYF
TRBV24-1	-	TRBJ1-1	-	TGTGCCACCAGGACAAAGGGGGAGAACACTGAAGCTTTCTTT	CATRTKGENTEAFF
TRBV24-1	-	TRBJ1-5	once	TGTGCCACCAGTGATTTTTCTAGCAATCAGCCCCAGCATTTT	CATSDFSSNQPQHF
TRBV27	-	TRBJ1-6	-	TGTGCCAGCAGGCCGCAGGGAGGGTCCTATAATTCACCCCTCCACTTT	CASRPQGGSYNSPLHF
TRBV5-1	TRBD1	TRBJ2-2	-	TGCGCCAGCGGCCCCGGGACAGCACTTAACACCGGGGAGCTGTTTTTT	CASGPGTALNTGELFF
TRBV11-2	-	TRBJ1-2	-	TGTGCCAGCAGCTTAGTACCAGGGGCCTTTGGCTATGGCTACACCTTC	CASSLVPGAFGYGYTF
TRBV5-1	TRBD1	TRBJ2-7	-	TGCGCCAGCAGCCCGGGACAGGGCCAGGCCTACGAGCAGTACTTC	CASSPGQGQAYEQYF
TRBV19	-	TRBJ2-7	-	TGTGCCAGTAGTATCCGGGATTCCGGCTCCTACGAGCAGTACTTC	CASSIRDSGSYEQYF
TRBV10-3	TRBD1	TRBJ1-4	-	TGTGCCATCAGTGAGTCGATGCAGGGGGGAAAACTGTTTTTT	CAISESMQGGKLFF
TRBV19	TRBD1	TRBJ2-4	-	TGTGCCAGTAGCCCCGGGACAGGGGACATTCAGTACTTC	CASSPGTGDIQYF
TRBV7-9	TRBD2	TRBJ2-1	-	TGTGCCAGCAAACTACTAGCGGGAGTGCACAATGAGCAGTTCTTC	CASKLLAGVHNEQFF
TRBV27	-	TRBJ1-2	-	TGTGCCAGCAGTTTACGCCGGCAGGACTATGGCTACACCTTC	CASSLRRQDYGYTF
TRBV2	-	TRBJ1-1	-	TGTGCCAGCAGTCCCCCGGAGGGCACTGAAGCTTTCTTT	CASSPPEGTEAFF
TRBV7-8	-	TRBJ1-3	-	TGTGCCAGCAGATCACTAGGGGGTGGAGGAAACACCATATATTTT	CASRSLGGGGNTIYF
TRBV28	TRBD1	TRBJ1-2	-	TGTGCCAGCAGTTTAGCCGGGACAGGAAGTCTCTATGGCTACACCTTC	CASSLAGTGSLYGYTF
TRBV6-5	-	TRBJ2-3	-	TGTGCCAGCAGTATGGGACTTCGCACAGATACGCAGTATTTT	CASSMGLRTDTQYF
TRBV18	TRBD1	TRBJ1-5	once	TGTGCCAGCTCAAGAATGTCCCGGGACAGGGGGGCTCGTAACAATCAGCCCCAGCATTTT	CASSRMSRDRGARNNQPQHF
TRBV11-1	TRBD1	TRBJ2-7	-	TGTGCCAGCAGCCGGGACAGAGACTACGAGCAGTACTTC	CASSRDRDYEQYF
TRBV6-5	TRBD1	TRBJ2-1	-	TGTGCCAGCAGTTACGGACAGGGTCTATACAATGAGCAGTTCTTC	CASSYGQGLYNEQFF
TRBV5-4	-	TRBJ1-1	-	TGTGCCAGCAGCTTGGGGGGTCCTCAAAACACTGAAGCTTTCTTT	CASSLGGPQNTEAFF
TRBV3-1/TRBV3-2	-	TRBJ1-6	-	TGTGCCAGCAGCCAACGGAGACAGAGCTCCTATAATTCACCCCTCCACTTT	CASSQRRQSSYNSPLHF
TRBV19	-	TRBJ1-1	-	TGTGCCAGTAGTGCCCAGAGTGAGGGTGCTAGCACTGAAGCTTTCTTT	CASSAQSEGASTEAFF
TRBV18	TRBD1	TRBJ1-1	-	TGTGCCAGCTCGCGTAGACAGGGGGCGAACACTGAAGCTTTCTTT	CASSRRQGANTEAFF
TRBV11-3	-	TRBJ2-7	-	TGTGCCAGCAGCGACGATCAAAGGGGTGGCGAGCAGTACTTC	CASSDDQRGGEQYF
TRBV27	TRBD1	TRBJ1-2	-	TGTGCCAGCAGTTCCGGACAGGGGGGTAGCTATGGCTACACCTTC	CASSSGQGGSYGYTF
TRBV5-1	-	TRBJ2-1	-	TGCGCCAGCAGGCACGAGGTGCTAGGCCTGGAAGGAAAGTTCTTC	CASRHEVLGLEGKFF
TRBV3-1/TRBV3-2	-	TRBJ2-2	-	TGTGCCAGCAAAGTGGGGGAAGGCGTAGCCGGGGAGCTGTTTTTT	CASKVGEGVAGELFF
TRBV5-1	TRBD1	TRBJ1-3	-	TGCGCCAGCAGCTTCGCTGGACAGGGAATTTGGAACACCATATATTTT	CASSFAGQGIWNTIYF
TRBV28	-	TRBJ2-5	-	TGTGCCAGCATAAATAGCTTTCAAGAGACCCAGTACTTC	CASINSFQETQYF
TRBV11-2	TRBD1	TRBJ1-1	once	TGTGCCAGCAGCTTACCCAGACAGGGGGCGCCTATCAACACTGAAGCTTTCTTT	CASSLPRQGAPINTEAFF
TRBV2	-	TRBJ2-7	-	TGTGCCAGCAGGGATCGCTTTGAGCGATACTTC	CASRDRFERYF
TRBV12-3/TRBV12-4	TRBD1	TRBJ2-7	-	TGTGCCAGCAGCCAAGGACAGGGCGAGCAGTACTTC	CASSQGQGEQYF
TRBV19	-	TRBJ2-7	-	TGTGCCAGTAGCCTCAAGGGGGGACTACCCCGGTACGAGCAGTACTTC	CASSLKGGLPRYEQYF
TRBV2	-	TRBJ2-5	-	TGTGCCAGCAGTGGGTCTAGGGAGACCCAGTACTTC	CASSGSRETQYF
TRBV28	-	TRBJ2-7	-	TGTGCCAGCAGGCAAGGGCCTGCCCCCTACGAGCAGTACTTC	CASRQGPAPYEQYF
TRBV19	TRBD1	TRBJ1-2	-	TGTGCCAGTAACAGGGGCGCCAACTATGGCTACACCTTC	CASNRGANYGYTF
TRBV21-1	-	TRBJ2-1	-	TGTGCCAGCAGCAAATGTCCGGGACAGGTGGAGTTCTTC	CASSKCPGQVEFF
TRBV19	-	TRBJ2-7	-	TGTGCCAGTTTCTCTGGGAACGAGCAGTACTTC	CASFSGNEQYF